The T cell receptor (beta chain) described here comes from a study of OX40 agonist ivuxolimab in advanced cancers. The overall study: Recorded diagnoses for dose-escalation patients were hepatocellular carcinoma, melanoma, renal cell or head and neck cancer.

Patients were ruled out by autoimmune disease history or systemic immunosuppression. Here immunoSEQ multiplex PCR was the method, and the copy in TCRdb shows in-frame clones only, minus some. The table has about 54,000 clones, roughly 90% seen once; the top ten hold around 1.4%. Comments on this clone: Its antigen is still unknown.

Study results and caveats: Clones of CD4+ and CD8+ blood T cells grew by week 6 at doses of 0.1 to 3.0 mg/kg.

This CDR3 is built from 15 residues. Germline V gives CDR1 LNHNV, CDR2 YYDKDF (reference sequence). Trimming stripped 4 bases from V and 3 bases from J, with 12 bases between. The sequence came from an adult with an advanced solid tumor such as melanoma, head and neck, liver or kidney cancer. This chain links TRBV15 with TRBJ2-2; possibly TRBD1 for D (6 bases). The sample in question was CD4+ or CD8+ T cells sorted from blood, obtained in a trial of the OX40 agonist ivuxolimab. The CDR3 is CATSKGDTDTGELFF. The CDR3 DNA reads TGTGCCACCAGCAAGGGGGACACAGACACCGGGGAGCTGTTTTTT.